The 17 T cell receptor beta chains below were found in one sample sequenced in a study of metastatic and nonmetastatic thyroid tumors. No treatment of any kind had been given to any patient before thyroid surgery. TCRdb redid the clone calls on the PCR reads using MiXCR. The sample comprises fewer than 7,000 clones, about 29% of which are singletons, and about 45% rests with the top ten. Sequenced sample: adjacent normal tissue. The receptors were gathered from a female donor with papillary thyroid cancer or a benign thyroid nodule (not recorded which). Some clones in this sample may be carry-over from other donors' samples.

The rearrangement joins TRBV6-2 or TRBV6-3 to TRBJ2-2, with D uncertain. V was cut by 6 bases and J by 6 bases, with 8 bases left in between. CDR3 length equals 12 residues. Germline CDR1 reads MNHEY; CDR2 reads SVGEGT. In DNA, the CDR3 is TGTGCCAGCAGATTCGGGTCCGGGGAGCTGTTTTTT. It encodes CASRFGSGELFF.

This rearrangement joins TRBV6-1 to TRBJ2-2, with a possible D match to TRBD2 (6 bases). Trimming cost V 6 bases and J 3 bases, with 11 bases left between them. The CDR3 length is 14 residues. Germline V gene sequence: CDR1 MNHNS, CDR2 SASEGT. In DNA form, the CDR3 reads TGTGCCAGCAGGAGATGGGAGGACACCGGGGAGCTGTTTTTT. Protein: CASRRWEDTGELFF.

V usage is TRBV6-4 and J usage is TRBJ2-3; D is unresolved. This CDR3 is 14 amino acids long. Trimming removed 2 bases from V and 2 bases from J, with 8 bases in between. Germline V lookup: CDR1 MRHNA, CDR2 SNTAGT. For the CDR3, the DNA is TGTGCCAGCAGTGACCTCGGCGCCACAGATACGCAGTATTTT. As protein: CASSDLGATDTQYF.

By share of the sample, this clone is medium-sized. The chain recombines TRBV5-1 with TRBJ2-5, with 7 nucleotides matching TRBD1. CDR1 is SGHRS, CDR2 YFSETQ, per germline. The trim removed 5 bases at V and 3 bases at J, leaving 7 bases unmatched. The CDR3 consists of 14 residues. DNA of the CDR3: TGCGCCAGCAGTTCGGGACAGCAAGAAGAGACCCAGTACTTC. Protein: CASSSGQQEETQYF.

This clone is medium-sized by share. Sequence at one end of the junction differs from germline and may be a read error. The chain joins TRBV5-1 to TRBJ1-2; 8 bases fit TRBD1. Per germline, CDR1 SGHRS and CDR2 YFSETQ. The CDR3 spans 15 residues. The chain's CDR3 is CANSLGDRINYGYTF. The CDR3 coding sequence is TGCGCCAACAGCTTGGGGGACAGGATTAACTATGGCTACACCTTC.

The chain recombines TRBV20-1 with TRBJ2-7; 12 bases match TRBD2. The CDR3 covers 14 residues. CDR1 is DFQATT, CDR2 SNEGSKA, per germline (reference sequence). V dropped 3 bases and J dropped 2; count of bases not matched to a gene: 2. CDR3 sequence (DNA): TGCAGTGCTAGGACTAGCGGGAGTGCCTACGAGCAGTACTTC. Amino acid sequence: CSARTSGSAYEQYF.

A remark on this clone: At one of its ends the junction is not consistent with the germline gene, which may arise from a read error. The chain carries TRBV4-1 and TRBJ1-2; D is uncertain. Germline CDR1 reads MGHRA; CDR2 reads YSYEKL. This CDR3 is built from 12 residues. In DNA, the CDR3 is TGCGCCAGCAGCCTCGATATAGGTGGCTACGCCTTC. As protein: CASSLDIGGYAF.

This clone occurred a few times. The chain joins TRBV6-1 to TRBJ1-1; D call uncertain. Germline CDR1 reads MNHNS; CDR2 reads SASEGT. V was clipped by 1 base and J by 1 base, with 7 bases between them. CDR3 length: 14 amino acids. The CDR3 nucleotides are TGTGCCAGCAGTGAAGGGACGGAGAACACTGAAGCTTTCTTT. Its protein is CASSEGTENTEAFF.

This clone was seen a handful of times. The genes are TRBV20-1 and TRBJ2-7; a weak D match, TRBD1 (6 bases). The CDR3 is 14 residues long. The V gene lost 3 bases and the J gene lost 1 base, with 13 bases spanning the gap. From germline, CDR1 is DFQATT and CDR2 SNEGSKA (reference sequence). This CDR3 reads CSASTGTFSYEQYF. CDR3 nucleotide sequence: TGCAGTGCTAGCACCGGGACATTTTCCTACGAGCAGTACTTC.

This clone was seen only a few times. V usage is TRBV30 and J usage is TRBJ1-1, with D tentatively TRBD1 (5 bases). This CDR3 is built from 14 residues. Germline V gives CDR1 GTSNPN, CDR2 SVGIG (reference sequence). V was trimmed by 0 bases and J by 3 bases, leaving 11 bases between them. The CDR3 is CAWSVQGGDTEAFF. DNA for the CDR3: TGTGCCTGGAGTGTACAAGGAGGGGACACTGAAGCTTTCTTT.

This clone was picked up a small number of times. The chain has TRBV12-3 or TRBV12-4 and TRBJ2-6; a weak D match, TRBD1 (5 bases). CDR3 length: 16 amino acids. V lost 4 bases and J 0 bases, leaving 10 bases between the germline ends. CDR3 bases: TGTGCCAGCAGTTCCACTACAGGCTCTGGGGCCAACGTCCTGACTTTC. Amino acid sequence: CASSSTTGSGANVLTF.

Sample share makes this clone medium-sized. The chain employs TRBV20-1 and TRBJ2-4; no clear D. V lost 0 bases to trimming and J lost 7 bases, with 13 bases between them. This CDR3 comprises 14 residues. CDR1 DFQATT and CDR2 SNEGSKA come from the germline V gene (reference sequence). The CDR3 reads CSAREPDARNIQYF. Written as DNA, the CDR3 is TGCAGTGCTAGAGAGCCGGACGCAAGGAACATTCAGTACTTC.

There are a few counts of this clone. The junction shows a germline mismatch at one end, possibly a read error. The V gene is TRBV11-2, the J gene TRBJ1-1, with D possibly matching TRBD1 (6 bases). The CDR3 consists of 16 residues. Germline lookup yields CDR1 SGHAT and CDR2 FQNNGV. The CDR3 here is CASGQPRTGGASEAFF. CDR3 DNA sequence: TGTGCCAGCGGCCAACCCCGGACTGGGGGCGCATCTGAAGCGTTCTTT.

The chain uses TRBV5-6 and TRBJ2-5, with 10 bases aligning to TRBD2. Germline V gives CDR1 SGHDT, CDR2 YYEEEE. The CDR3 consists of 16 residues. V was clipped by 1 base and J by 0 bases; unmatched bases: 3. The CDR3 region is CASSLTLAGYQETQYF. CDR3 coding DNA: TGTGCCAGCAGCTTGACACTAGCGGGGTACCAAGAGACCCAGTACTTC.

This clone was detected a few times. The V gene is TRBV4-1, the J gene TRBJ2-2; D perhaps matches TRBD2 (6 bases). Trimming removed 2 bases at V and 0 bases at J, with 10 bases between. The CDR3 consists of 16 residues. Germline assignment: CDR1 MGHRA and CDR2 YSYEKL. The CDR3 DNA reads as TGCGCCAGCAGCCAATTCGGCGGGACGAACACCGGGGAGCTGTTTTTT. This translates into CASSQFGGTNTGELFF.

The V and J genes are TRBV10-3 and TRBJ1-1; no clear D. Per germline, CDR1 ENHRY and CDR2 SYGVKD. CDR3 size: 14 residues. The germline V and J ends were trimmed by 0 bases and 1 base, with 6 bases remaining between them. The CDR3 DNA follows: TGTGCCATCAGTGAGTCAGTGGAGAACACTGAAGCTTTCTTT. Translating it yields CAISESVENTEAFF.

The rearrangement uses TRBV5-4 and TRBJ1-1; 10 bases are shared with TRBD1. Per the germline V gene, CDR1 is SGHNT and CDR2 is YYREEE (reference sequence). Unmatched junction bases numbered 7, after V lost 2 bases and J lost 0 bases. The CDR3 runs 17 residues. The CDR3 DNA reads as TGTGCCAGCAGCTTAGAATTGACAGGGGGCTTGAACACTGAAGCTTTCTTT. This translates into CASSLELTGGLNTEAFF.